Each of the 26 T cell receptor beta chains below was sequenced from the same sample in a study of response to subunit inactivated influenza vaccine. MiXCR, run by TCRdb on the RT-PCR reads, gives a single entry per CDR3 protein. This table holds hundreds of thousands of distinct CDR3 sequences, around 15% found once. Sequenced here: PBMCs from blood, sampled less than 15 days before vaccination. These receptors were obtained from a man aged 50 or older who received an inactivated influenza vaccine.

The rearrangement uses TRBV20-1 and TRBJ2-3; D perhaps matches TRBD2 (5 bases). The CDR3 has 14 amino acids. The ends were cut back, 5 bases at V and 2 bases at J, with 14 bases in the middle. The germline gives CDR1 DFQATT, CDR2 SNEGSKA (reference sequence). CDR3: CSAQDWKLTDTQYF. The CDR3 region has the DNA TGCAGTGCTCAGGACTGGAAGCTCACAGATACGCAGTATTTT.

On this clonotype itself: A read error is possible here, since a much larger clone lies one base away. The V gene is TRBV7-9, the J gene TRBJ1-1; no clear D gene. Per germline, CDR1 SEHNR and CDR2 FQNEAQ (reference sequence). CDR3 size: 12 residues. The CDR3 DNA reads TGTGCCAGCACGGGTTTGAACACTGGAGCTTTCTTT. It specifies CASTGLNTGAFF.

V and J are TRBV10-3 and TRBJ1-2; the match to TRBD1 covers 10 bases. The CDR3 length is 18 residues. Germline V gene lookup returns CDR1 ENHRY and CDR2 SYGVKD. V was pared by 0 bases and J by 5 bases, with 12 bases of the junction left unmatched. For the CDR3, the DNA is TGTGCCATCAGTGAGTCTCCCGGACAGGGGGATCCCCGTTATGGCTACACCTTC. It is translated as CAISESPGQGDPRYGYTF.

This clonotype appeared many times. The V gene is TRBV7-9, the J gene TRBJ2-5; TRBD1 matches 9 bases. Per the germline V gene, CDR1 is SEHNR and CDR2 is FQNEAQ (reference sequence). The CDR3 has 15 amino acids. V lost 0 bases, J lost 2 bases, and 1 base stayed unmatched. As DNA, the CDR3 is TGTGCCAGCAGCTTAGCCGGGACAGGGCAAGAGACCCAGTACTTC. Protein sequence: CASSLAGTGQETQYF. The entire variable domain, with the rest obtained from reference TRBV7-9 and TRBJ2-5, is as follows: DTGVSQNPRHKITKRGQNVTFRCDPISEHNRLYWYRQTLGQGPEFLTYFQNEAQLEKSRLLSDRFSAERPKGSFSTLEIQRTEQGDSAMYLCASSLAGTGQETQYFGPGTRLLVL.

This rearrangement joins TRBV5-4 to TRBJ2-2; D may be TRBD1 (5 bases). Germline V lookup: CDR1 SGHNT, CDR2 YYREEE (reference sequence). Trimming cost V 0 bases and J 2 bases, with 14 bases left between them. The length of the CDR3 is 17 residues. CDR3 loop: CASSLGGPDRNTGELFF. In DNA, the CDR3 is TGTGCCAGCAGCTTGGGGGGCCCCGATCGAAACACCGGGGAGCTGTTTTTT.

This clonotype was seen more than once but under ten times. The chain is built from TRBV20-1 and TRBJ1-5, with D perhaps TRBD1 (6 bases). The CDR3 length is 15 residues. V lost 1 base to trimming and J lost 5 bases, with 15 bases between them. The V gene's germline CDR1 is DFQATT and CDR2 SNEGSKA (reference sequence). The CDR3 nucleotides read TGCAGTGCTAGAGTGGGGGCAGGTCTCTATCAGCCCCAGCATTTT. It yields the protein CSARVGAGLYQPQHF.

This clonotype was picked up many times. V gene TRBV11-2 combines with J gene TRBJ2-7, with TRBD1 identical over 10 bases. Germline CDR1 and CDR2: SGHAT and FQNNGV. The CDR3 is 15 residues long. V shed 3 bases and J 1 base; nucleotides not matched to a gene: 3. The CDR3 sequence: CASSFGQGGSYEQYF. The CDR3 DNA follows: TGTGCCAGCAGCTTTGGACAGGGGGGTTCCTACGAGCAGTACTTC.

The V gene is TRBV12-3 or TRBV12-4, the J gene TRBJ1-3; D remains unclear. V dropped 6 bases and J dropped 0 bases, with 12 bases sitting between them. CDR3 length equals 15 residues. The CDR3 region is CASSQGSNSGNTIYF. The CDR3 coding sequence is TGTGCCAGCAGCCAAGGTTCCAACTCTGGAAACACCATATATTTT.

This clonotype was counted only a few times. The CDR3 region is CASSTRTSGPYEQYF. CDR3 nucleotides: TGTGCCAGCAGCACGCGGACTAGCGGGCCTTACGAGCAGTACTTC. The rearrangement links TRBV7-6 to TRBJ2-7; 11 bases agree with TRBD2. V dropped 5 bases and J dropped 4; count of bases not matched to a gene: 7. Germline V lookup: CDR1 SGHVS, CDR2 FNYEAQ. This CDR3 comprises 15 residues.

This clonotype was seen repeatedly, ten times or more. V usage is TRBV6-2 or TRBV6-3 and J usage is TRBJ2-1, with D perhaps being TRBD1 or TRBD2 (5 bases each). CDR1 and CDR2 (germline): MNHEY, SVGEGT. With 8 bases removed from V and 10 bases from J, the gap between germline ends came to 12 bases. There are 11 residues in the CDR3. CDR3 nucleotides: TGTGCCAGCGTGAGCAGGGACGAGCAGTTCTTC. Translation gives CASVSRDEQFF.

This clonotype was picked up a small number of times. The rearrangement joins TRBV29-1 to TRBJ1-1; D remains ambiguous. Germline lookup yields CDR1 SQVTM and CDR2 ANQGSEA. This CDR3 is 15 amino acids long. The V and J ends lost 4 bases and 0 bases respectively, with 15 bases between them. CDR3 sequence: CSVGPPPGLNTEAFF. CDR3 nucleotide sequence: TGCAGCGTTGGGCCCCCACCGGGCTTGAACACTGAAGCTTTCTTT.

The chain is built from TRBV7-2 and TRBJ2-5; TRBD1 agrees at 9 bases. The germline CDR1 and CDR2 sequences are SGHTA and FQGNSA. The V gene end was trimmed by 5 bases and the J gene end by 5 bases; junction bases not matched to a gene: 12. There are 16 residues in the CDR3. In nucleotides, the CDR3 is TGTGCCAGCAGCGGGGGCAGGACAGGGGTCGGGGAGACCCAGTACTTC. Translating gives CASSGGRTGVGETQYF.

This chain joins TRBV28 and TRBJ2-5, with 8 positions matching TRBD1. Germline values: CDR1 MDHEN, CDR2 SYDVKM. The V and J ends lost 6 bases and 4 bases, in that order; junction bases with no gene match: 4. This CDR3 has 13 residues. DNA of the CDR3: TGTGCCAGCAGAGAACAGGGGGGAGAGACCCAGTACTTC. The encoded protein is CASREQGGETQYF.

This clonotype was picked up a small number of times. The chain employs TRBV6-5 and TRBJ2-1; no clear D gene. The CDR3 consists of 14 residues. The germline V gene has CDR1 MNHEY and CDR2 SVGAGI. Trimming stripped 1 base from V and 0 bases from J, with 4 bases between. CDR3 coding DNA: TGTGCCAGCAGTTACTTCGGCTCCTACAATGAGCAGTTCTTC. This translates into CASSYFGSYNEQFF.

This clonotype has more than one count but fewer than ten. The V call is TRBV24-1, the J call TRBJ2-3, with D possibly being TRBD1 (6 bases). The CDR3 loop spans 15 amino acids. Germline V lookup: CDR1 KGHDR, CDR2 SFDVKD. V was cut by 0 bases and J by 2 bases, with 8 bases left in between. CDR3 sequence (DNA): TGTGCCACCAGTGATTTGAGGGGGAACACAGATACGCAGTATTTT. Translation: CATSDLRGNTDTQYF.

This clonotype has only a few counts. J is TRBJ2-1 and V is TRBV4-3; D is unresolved. The CDR3 has 15 residues. Germline loops: CDR1 LGHNA, CDR2 YSLEER. Trimming took 0 bases from V and 6 from J, leaving 12 bases between them. This chain's CDR3 is CASSQDFATANEQFF. The CDR3, as DNA: TGCGCCAGCAGCCAAGATTTCGCGACGGCCAATGAGCAGTTCTTC.

This clonotype was picked up many times. CDR3 region: CASSQGSLYEQYF. In nucleotides, the CDR3 is TGCGCCAGCAGCCAGGGGAGCTTGTACGAGCAGTACTTC. The genes are TRBV4-1 and TRBJ2-7; possibly TRBD2 for D (5 bases). CDR3 length: 13 amino acids. From germline, CDR1 is MGHRA and CDR2 YSYEKL. The V and J ends lost 3 bases and 4 bases respectively, with 10 bases between them.

V is TRBV7-9 and J is TRBJ2-2, with 8 bases lining up with TRBD1. The CDR3 extends over 12 amino acids. CDR1 SEHNR and CDR2 FQNEAQ come from the germline V gene (reference sequence). The DNA of the CDR3 is TGTAAGGCAGGGGGCAACACCGGGGAGCTGTTTTTT. Translated: CKAGGNTGELFF.

This clonotype has at least ten counts. This chain connects TRBV29-1 to TRBJ1-1, with D hard to call. There are 12 residues in the CDR3. V lost 7 bases and J 13 bases, leaving 22 bases between the germline ends. The germline gives CDR1 SQVTM, CDR2 ANQGSEA. The CDR3 nucleotides read TGCAGCGGACGTATAGAGACTGAAGGTGGTTTCTTT. Translated: CSGRIETEGGFF.

CDR3: CASSFGFHEDGYTF. CDR3 nucleotides: TGTGCCAGCAGCTTCGGGTTTCACGAGGATGGCTACACCTTC. The V call is TRBV7-9, the J call TRBJ1-2; no definite D call. Trimming stripped 3 bases from V and 6 bases from J, with 14 bases between. CDR1 is SEHNR and CDR2 is FQNEAQ in the germline V gene (reference sequence). The CDR3 runs to 14 residues.

J is TRBJ2-1 and V is TRBV7-2, with a possible D match to TRBD1 (5 bases). Deletions cut 8 bases from V and 8 bases from J, with 13 bases between. CDR1 and CDR2 (germline): SGHTA, FQGNSA. The CDR3 is made up of 12 amino acids. The CDR3 protein is CASGQGRYEQFF. CDR3 in DNA: TGTGCCAGCGGTCAGGGTCGGTATGAGCAGTTCTTC.

The gene calls are TRBV20-1 and TRBJ2-1; no reliable D call. V was shortened by 0 bases and J by 2 bases, with 14 bases between the two germline ends. Per germline, CDR1 DFQATT and CDR2 SNEGSKA (reference sequence). This CDR3 comprises 16 residues. CDR3 in amino acids: CSARDLQSNAYNEQFF. In DNA form, the CDR3 reads TGCAGTGCTAGAGATCTCCAAAGTAACGCCTACAATGAGCAGTTCTTC.

This clonotype was observed a handful of times. As DNA, the CDR3 is TGTGCCACCAAGGGACACTCCAACGGGGAGCTGTTTTTT. It codes for CATKGHSNGELFF. V is TRBV24-1 and J is TRBJ2-2; D is perhaps TRBD1 (6 bases). Trimming removed 8 bases at V and 7 bases at J, with 13 bases between. The germline gives CDR1 KGHDR, CDR2 SFDVKD. CDR3 length equals 13 residues.

This clonotype occurred a few times. The chain combines TRBV6-2 or TRBV6-3 with TRBJ2-1; possible D gene TRBD2, 5 bases. Germline V lookup: CDR1 MNHEY, CDR2 SVGEGT. There are 13 residues in the CDR3. V was pared by 5 bases and J by 15 bases, with 20 bases between. DNA for the CDR3: TGTGCCAGCAGTCGAGGGTCGGAATTGGTGTTGTTCTTC. This codes for CASSRGSELVLFF.

This clonotype has more than one count but fewer than ten. The rearrangement links TRBV9 to TRBJ2-1; D ambiguous. CDR1 and CDR2 from the germline V gene are SGDLS and YYNGEE. V lost 4 bases and J 7 bases, leaving 18 bases between the germline ends. The CDR3 spans 15 residues. The CDR3 DNA sequence: TGTGCCAGCAGCCCCGACTGGGTCCTATGGAATGAGCAGTTCTTC. Translation gives CASSPDWVLWNEQFF. Full variable domain (rest looked up from reference TRBV9 and TRBJ2-1): DSGVTQTPKHLITATGQRVTLRCSPRSGDLSVYWYQQSLDQGLQFLIQYYNGEERAKGNILERFSAQQFPDLHSELNLSSLELGDSALYFCASSPDWVLWNEQFFGPGTRLTVL.

This clonotype was seen more than once but under ten times. This rearrangement joins TRBV12-3 or TRBV12-4 to TRBJ1-4, with D maybe TRBD1 (6 bases). This CDR3 is 13 amino acids long. V was clipped by 3 bases and J by 9 bases, with 11 bases between them. DNA for the CDR3: TGTGCCAGCAGTTTCTCCCAGGGGCAAAAACTGTTTTTT. Translation gives CASSFSQGQKLFF.